Below, one T cell receptor beta chain is given with its context. Antigen unknown. This record comes from a study of cytomegalovirus exposure and HLA in healthy donors. The V end lost 5 bases, the J end lost 7 bases, and 19 bases lay between the germline ends. Germline values: CDR1 SGHVS, CDR2 FNYEAQ. The CDR3 loop spans 15 amino acids. The primer mix had 60 Vbeta and 13 Jbeta primers. Generated by immunoSEQ multiplex PCR, the TCRdb table keeps only in-frame clones and is missing some. Altogether roughly 140,000 clones are present, roughly 80% being singletons, with the ten largest covering about 1.3%. Overall study findings and caveats: In a later analysis, TCR beta V- and J-gene trimming showed a link to a missense DCLRE1C variant. An Asian-associated ancestry cluster reportedly showed fewer N-insertions than the approximately 670-donor mean in a later analysis. Three CMV-associated chains proved CMV antigen-specific in vitro.

This chain joins TRBV7-6 and TRBJ2-3; TRBD2 might be the D (5 bases). The sequenced material came from PBMCs. This sequence was found in a female donor in good health and CMV-seronegative. The CDR3 nucleotides are TGTGCCAGCAGCCCCGGGATCCAGGCCGCAAATACGCAGTATTTT. As protein: CASSPGIQAANTQYF.